The 32 T cell receptor beta chains below all came from one sample that was sequenced in a study of Ad26.COV2.S vaccination and SARS-CoV-2 variants. Treatment of the sample: some 19 received Ad26.COV2.S at low or high dose, single or two shots; roughly five received placebo; per-sample allocation not given. Sampling was done on day 63 after the first vaccine or placebo injection. Libraries were prepared by immunoSEQ multiplex PCR; TCRdb keeps only in-frame clonotypes and omits some of them. Of 380,000 or so clones detected, 80% to 90% appear once; the ten largest clones hold about 7.4%. The starting material was peripheral blood, obtained in a trial of Ad26.COV2.S vaccine versus placebo. These receptors originate from a person aged 18-65 years who received the Ad26.COV2.S COVID-19 vaccine or a placebo.

V is TRBV10-3 and J is TRBJ1-2; 9 positions match TRBD1. Looked up from germline, CDR1 is ENHRY and CDR2 is SYGVKD. Trimming cost V 10 bases and J 8 bases; bases outside gene matches: 8. CDR3 length: 12 residues. The CDR3 reads CATRDRVGGYTF. In nucleotides, the CDR3 is TGTGCCACCCGGGACAGGGTGGGAGGCTACACCTTC.

This clone has a handful of counts. The chain joins TRBV18 to TRBJ2-7, with 8 bases fitting TRBD2. Germline lookup yields CDR1 KGHSH and CDR2 LQKENI. The CDR3 is 12 amino acids. Trimming removed 3 bases from V and 6 bases from J; junction bases left unmatched: 1. In nucleotides, the CDR3 is TGTGCCAGCTCACCCCGGGAGGGCGAGCAGTACTTC. It yields the protein CASSPREGEQYF.

The chain combines TRBV18 with TRBJ1-6; 10 positions match TRBD1. From germline, CDR1 is KGHSH and CDR2 LQKENI. The CDR3 sequence is 14 residues long. V shed 4 bases, J shed 8 bases, and the junction held 2 bases outside the gene matches. In DNA form, the CDR3 reads TGTGCCAGCTCACGAGGACAGGGGGATTCACCCCTCCACTTT. Translation: CASSRGQGDSPLHF.

The DNA for the CDR3 is TGTGCCAGCAGACTTGGACAGTATAGCAATCAGCCCCAGCATTTT. Translated, it gives CASRLGQYSNQPQHF. The chain couples TRBV6-5 to TRBJ1-5, with D possibly being TRBD1 (6 bases). The germline V gene has CDR1 MNHEY and CDR2 SVGAGI. Trimming pared 6 bases from V and 0 bases from J, leaving 12 bases between. The CDR3 is 15 residues long.

The V call is TRBV7-3, the J call TRBJ1-6; the D is unclear. Trimming left V 0 bases short and J 10 bases short, with 7 bases between. This CDR3 region has 13 residues. Germline CDR1 reads SGHTA; CDR2 reads FQGTGA. The CDR3 protein is CASSLTVTSPLHF. The CDR3 coding sequence is TGTGCCAGCAGCTTAACCGTCACCTCACCCCTCCACTTT.

The chain links TRBV6-2 or TRBV6-3 to TRBJ2-1; unclear D gene. The CDR3 totals 19 residues. V lost 0 bases, J lost 0 bases, and 18 bases lay in between. Germline lookup yields CDR1 MNHEY and CDR2 SVGEGT. The CDR3 protein is CASSYSPRDSINSYNEQFF. The CDR3 DNA is TGTGCCAGCAGTTACTCACCGCGCGACTCCATAAACTCCTACAATGAGCAGTTCTTC.

This clone came up a few times. The V and J genes are TRBV5-1 and TRBJ2-1; 7 bases are shared with TRBD1. The CDR3 runs to 14 residues. Germline V CDR1 and CDR2: SGHRS, YFSETQ. Germline trimming cut 4 bases from V and 8 bases from J; bases unmatched to any gene: 9. The CDR3 sequence is CASSRQGISDEQFF. Here the CDR3 DNA reads TGCGCCAGCAGCCGACAGGGAATAAGCGATGAGCAGTTCTTC.

This clone was seen a single time. The chain recombines TRBV5-5 with TRBJ2-5; D possibly corresponds to TRBD2 (6 bases). Trimming shortened V by 4 bases and J by 7 bases, and 17 bases separated the two germline ends. The germline gives CDR1 SGHKS, CDR2 YYEKEE (reference sequence). The CDR3 length is 14 residues. DNA of the CDR3: TGTGCCAGCAGCCTAGCTGGGACTTCCCGGACCCAGTACTTC. This translates into CASSLAGTSRTQYF.

The chain links TRBV7-2 to TRBJ1-4; no definite D call. The CDR3 has 15 residues. Germline V gives CDR1 SGHTA, CDR2 FQGNSA. Trimming pared 5 bases from V and 5 bases from J, leaving 15 bases between. CDR3 amino acids: CASSLLRTVNEKLFF. As DNA, the CDR3 is TGTGCCAGCAGCCTTCTTCGGACGGTGAATGAAAAACTGTTTTTT. Together with reference TRBV7-2 and TRBJ1-4, the CDR3 gives the full variable domain: GAGVSQSPSNKVTEKGKDVELRCDPISGHTALYWYRQSLGQGLEFLIYFQGNSAPDKSGLPSDRFSAERTGGSVSTLTIQRTQQEDSAVYLCASSLLRTVNEKLFFGSGTQLSVL.

The rearrangement links TRBV12-2 to TRBJ2-7; the table's D call of TRBD1 was not tested on the DNA. TRBV12-2 is flagged as a pseudogene. CDR3 size: 14 residues. The CDR3 coding sequence is TGTGCAAGTCGCTTAGTGACAGGGGAATACGAGCAGTACTTC. It encodes CASRLVTGEYEQYF.

V is TRBV2 and J is TRBJ2-7; the D is unclear. The length of the CDR3 is 12 residues. CDR1 and CDR2 from the germline V gene are SNHLY and FYNNEI. V gave up 3 bases and J gave up 4 bases, with 7 bases separating them. This CDR3 is CASSDQGYEQYF. For the CDR3, the DNA is TGTGCCAGCAGTGATCAAGGGTACGAGCAGTACTTC.

The rearrangement links TRBV4-2 to TRBJ1-5; the match to TRBD1 covers 8 bases. The CDR3 is made up of 16 amino acids. Germline CDR1 LGHNA, CDR2 YNFKEQ. V trimming: 0 bases; J trimming: 2 bases; junction bases outside the gene matches: 3. CDR3 loop: CASSQDDRGGNQPQHF. CDR3 bases: TGTGCCAGCAGCCAAGACGACAGGGGAGGCAATCAGCCCCAGCATTTT.

This clone occurred once. The chain is built from TRBV5-1 and TRBJ2-7; 11 positions agree with TRBD2. CDR3 size: 15 residues. V shed 4 bases, J shed 2 bases, and the junction held 5 bases outside the gene matches. Germline values: CDR1 SGHRS, CDR2 YFSETQ. The CDR3 DNA sequence: TGCGCCAGCAGCGCGTTTAGCGGGGGGGCCTACGAGCAGTACTTC. This gives the protein CASSAFSGGAYEQYF.

The sample holds a few counts of this clone. This chain uses TRBV5-1 with TRBJ2-2; maybe TRBD2 (6 bases). Between the trimmed V and J ends, which lost 4 bases and 2 bases, there was a span of 24 bases. This CDR3 is 19 amino acids long. Germline V gives CDR1 SGHRS, CDR2 YFSETQ. CDR3 sequence reads: CASSPGVALPALNTGELFF. As DNA, the CDR3 is TGCGCCAGCAGCCCGGGGGTGGCACTCCCGGCCCTAAACACCGGGGAGCTGTTTTTT.

This clone was found once. The CDR3 region has the DNA TGTGCCAGCAGCGTAGGCAGCAGCACAGATACGCAGTATTTT. Protein product: CASSVGSSTDTQYF. V usage is TRBV9 and J usage is TRBJ2-3; D is unresolved. Trimming left V 0 bases short and J 0 bases short, with 5 bases between. This CDR3 has 14 residues. CDR1 and CDR2 from the germline V gene are SGDLS and YYNGEE.

The chain links TRBV9 to TRBJ2-5; tentatively, D is TRBD1 (5 bases). Looked up from germline, CDR1 is SGDLS and CDR2 is YYNGEE. The CDR3 spans 13 residues. The V and J ends lost 4 bases and 2 bases respectively, with 9 bases between them. The CDR3 reads CASSPRQQETQYF. The CDR3 DNA reads as TGTGCCAGCAGCCCTAGACAGCAAGAGACCCAGTACTTC.

This rearrangement joins TRBV11-2 to TRBJ2-5; D is perhaps TRBD1 or TRBD2 (6 bases each). Germline CDR1 SGHAT, CDR2 FQNNGV. This CDR3 has 14 amino acids. V was clipped by 6 bases and J by 2 bases, with 13 bases between them. DNA for the CDR3: TGTGCCAGCAGTTCTTGGGGGGCACAAGAGACCCAGTACTTC. Protein product: CASSSWGAQETQYF.

CDR3: CASSPHGSRVTEAFF. The CDR3 bases are TGCGCCAGCAGCCCCCACGGGAGCAGGGTAACTGAAGCTTTCTTT. The chain carries TRBV4-1 and TRBJ1-1; tentative D call: TRBD1 (5 bases). This CDR3 has 15 amino acids. Trimming stripped 4 bases from V and 5 bases from J, with 17 bases between. Germline CDR1 MGHRA, CDR2 YSYEKL.

This clone was observed a handful of times. This chain links TRBV5-1 with TRBJ2-7, with a weak D call TRBD1 (6 bases). V was trimmed by 3 bases and J by 1 base, leaving 14 bases between them. This CDR3 contains 15 residues. The germline CDR1 and CDR2 sequences are SGHRS and YFSETQ. In DNA form, the CDR3 reads TGCGCCAGCAGCTCTCCGGGACACCCTTCCTACGAGCAGTACTTC. Translation gives CASSSPGHPSYEQYF.

J is TRBJ2-7 and V is TRBV5-1; 8 bases are a match to TRBD1. The CDR3 is made up of 15 amino acids. The germline V gene has CDR1 SGHRS and CDR2 YFSETQ. The J segment lost 3 bases and the V segment lost 4 bases, leaving 9 bases of the junction unmatched. The CDR3 sequence: CASSPDGTGLYEQYF. The CDR3 DNA sequence: TGCGCCAGCAGCCCGGATGGGACAGGACTCTACGAGCAGTACTTC. Using reference TRBV5-1 and TRBJ2-7 for the parts outside the CDR3, the full variable domain is KAGVTQTPRYLIKTRGQQVTLSCSPISGHRSVSWYQQTPGQGLQFLFEYFSETQRNKGNFPGRFSGRQFSNSRSEMNVSTLELGDSALYLCASSPDGTGLYEQYFGPGTRLTVT.

CDR3 sequence: CASSFIPTGEQYF. Here the CDR3 DNA reads TGTGCCAGCAGCTTTATACCCACAGGGGAGCAGTACTTC. This chain joins TRBV11-3 and TRBJ2-7, with a weak D call TRBD1 (6 bases). CDR3 length: 13 amino acids. Per germline, CDR1 SGHNT and CDR2 YENEEA. Trimming cost V 3 bases and J 7 bases, with 13 bases left between them.

The V call is TRBV18, the J call TRBJ2-1, with D unresolved. This CDR3 is 16 amino acids long. Trimming stripped 0 bases from V and 5 bases from J, with 14 bases between. From germline, CDR1 is KGHSH and CDR2 LQKENI. CDR3 region: CASSPPASPLNNEQFF. The CDR3 DNA sequence: TGTGCCAGCTCACCACCGGCTTCCCCCCTTAACAATGAGCAGTTCTTC.

The gene calls are TRBV7-9 and TRBJ2-7; 13 bases are a match to TRBD2. The CDR3 sequence is 14 residues long. Germline CDR1 reads SEHNR; CDR2 reads FQNEAQ (reference sequence). Losses at the gene ends were 5 bases for V and 6 bases for J; bases not matched to a gene: 4. CDR3 bases: TGTGCCAGCAGCGGACTAGCGGGAGTTGGCGAGCAGTACTTC. It encodes CASSGLAGVGEQYF.

The gene calls are TRBV10-3 and TRBJ2-5, with D possibly being TRBD2 (6 bases). Deletions cut 0 bases from V and 2 bases from J, with 16 bases between. Per the germline V gene, CDR1 is ENHRY and CDR2 is SYGVKD. CDR3 length equals 17 residues. The CDR3: CAISESKGLGPQETQYF. In DNA form, the CDR3 reads TGTGCCATCAGTGAGTCGAAGGGACTCGGGCCTCAAGAGACCCAGTACTTC.

The V gene is TRBV11-2, the J gene TRBJ2-1; the D is unclear. CDR3 length equals 16 residues. Germline CDR1 is SGHAT and CDR2 is FQNNGV. V gave up 4 bases and J gave up 4 bases, with 17 bases separating them. The CDR3 nucleotides read TGTGCCAGCAGCTACTTCATAGGAGAGTATTACAATGAGCAGTTCTTC. Encoded protein: CASSYFIGEYYNEQFF.

The chain is built from TRBV19 and TRBJ2-1; weak D call: TRBD2 (5 bases). V gave up 3 bases and J gave up 2 bases, with 11 bases separating them. The CDR3 has 15 residues. CDR1 and CDR2 from the germline V gene are LNHDA and SQIVND (reference sequence). The DNA of the CDR3 is TGTGCCAGTAGTATGAGTGCGGGTCCCTACAATGAGCAGTTCTTC. It translates to CASSMSAGPYNEQFF.

This chain uses TRBV7-9 with TRBJ2-7, with 11 bases lining up with TRBD1. After removal of 2 bases from V and 9 bases from J, the junction contained 6 bases not matched to a gene. The germline V gene has CDR1 SEHNR and CDR2 FQNEAQ (reference sequence). This CDR3 contains 14 residues. The CDR3 here is CASSLWDRGARQYF. For the CDR3, the DNA is TGTGCCAGCAGCTTATGGGACAGGGGGGCCCGGCAGTACTTC.

The V and J genes are TRBV18 and TRBJ2-7; D call uncertain. The germline gives CDR1 KGHSH, CDR2 LQKENI. The length of the CDR3 is 11 residues. Trimming stripped 2 bases from V and 6 bases from J, with 5 bases between. CDR3 region: CASSPGVEQYF. The CDR3 DNA reads TGTGCCAGCTCACCAGGGGTCGAGCAGTACTTC.

J is TRBJ2-7 and V is TRBV27; TRBD2 matches at 11 bases. Germline V CDR1 and CDR2: MNHEY, SMNVEV (reference sequence). V dropped 4 bases and J dropped 5; count of bases not matched to a gene: 7. The CDR3 has 15 residues. The chain's CDR3 is CASSSLAGGPDEQYF. In DNA form, the CDR3 reads TGTGCCAGCAGTTCCTTAGCGGGGGGGCCGGACGAGCAGTACTTC.

The chain has TRBV27 and TRBJ2-1; D is unresolved. This CDR3 contains 15 residues. The V end lost 2 bases, the J end lost 0 bases, and 8 bases lay between the germline ends. Germline V gives CDR1 MNHEY, CDR2 SMNVEV (reference sequence). CDR3 sequence (DNA): TGTGCCAGCAGTTTAGACGGGCCCTCCTACAATGAGCAGTTCTTC. This translates into CASSLDGPSYNEQFF.

The chain carries TRBV11-2 and TRBJ2-1; TRBD1 aligns across 9 bases. Germline lookup yields CDR1 SGHAT and CDR2 FQNNGV. There are 17 residues in the CDR3. V was pared by 0 bases and J by 7 bases, with 10 bases of the junction left unmatched. The CDR3 DNA sequence: TGTGCCAGCAGCTTAGATCTAGGACAGGGGTCGAGAAATGAGCAGTTCTTC. Protein product: CASSLDLGQGSRNEQFF.

The rearrangement uses TRBV28 and TRBJ1-5, with D perhaps matching TRBD1 (5 bases). The CDR3 sequence is 13 residues long. Trimming removed 5 bases at V and 7 bases at J, with 12 bases between. Germline values: CDR1 MDHEN, CDR2 SYDVKM. The CDR3 DNA is TGTGCCAGCAGTGACGGCCCAGGGCAGCCCCAGCATTTT. It codes for CASSDGPGQPQHF.